In this sample, the clone carrying this TCR beta chain turned up once. What it binds is not known. Unmatched junction bases numbered 10, after V lost 6 bases and J lost 10 bases. This CDR3 has 14 residues. Germline lookup yields CDR1 SGHRS and CDR2 YFSETQ. At the deep level, the assay was run. This table comes from immunoSEQ multiplex PCR, and its TCRdb copy is limited to in-frame clones, with some not included. This sample yields a few million clones, of which approximately 96% are seen a single time; less than 0.15% belongs to the top ten. Each donor was a Caucasian adult residing in Nashville, Tennessee. Subsets obtained from CD4+ cells comprised CD45RA+ naive and CD45RA-negative memory cells. The data were taken from a study of shared clonotypes between healthy human individuals. Regarding the study as a whole: Sharing across a few donors was seen in 4% to 6.5% of naive CD4 clonotypes.

This clonotype was obtained from a man younger than 35 in good health. The sequenced sample was naive CD4+ T cells sorted from blood. Subset defined: CD45RA+ positively selected. The rearrangement joins TRBV5-1 to TRBJ1-6, with 7 bases that match TRBD1. The CDR3 sequence: CASTQPGGGSPLHF. CDR3 nucleotide sequence: TGCGCCAGCACCCAACCAGGGGGTGGGTCACCCCTCCACTTT.